The 20 T cell receptor beta chains below come from one sample, sequenced in a study of beta chain features in type 1 diabetes. All of the isolated RNA was reverse transcribed, so expressed TCRB transcripts were sequenced. Produced via immunoSEQ multiplex PCR; TCRdb's table is partial and in-frame only. The repertoire holds around 400,000 clones, with 10% to 15% as singletons. The sample was naive CD4+ T cells from blood. Every receptor here comes from a man between 18 and 35 years old in good health.

This clone was seen more than once but under ten times. The rearrangement uses TRBV11-2 and TRBJ2-5, with 8 positions matching TRBD2. Losses at the gene ends were 4 bases for V and 2 bases for J; bases not matched to a gene: 12. CDR3 length: 17 residues. Germline CDR1 reads SGHAT; CDR2 reads FQNNGV. CDR3 in amino acids: CASSSIAGSWRQETQYF. The CDR3 DNA reads TGTGCCAGCAGCTCGATAGCGGGGAGTTGGAGGCAAGAGACCCAGTACTTC.

This clone was recorded a few times. The DNA for the CDR3 is TGTGCCAGCAGTGACGACGGGGGGAGCACAGATACGCAGTATTTT. Protein product: CASSDDGGSTDTQYF. V gene TRBV6-4 combines with J gene TRBJ2-3, with 7 bases identical to TRBD2. In germline, CDR1 is MRHNA, CDR2 SNTAGT. This CDR3 spans 15 amino acids. The junction had 2 bases not matched to a gene; V was cut back by 2 bases and J by 0 bases.

The V and J genes are TRBV10-3 and TRBJ2-1; 10 nucleotides agree with TRBD1. Germline assignment: CDR1 ENHRY and CDR2 SYGVKD. The CDR3 loop spans 14 amino acids. Trimming at V came to 11 bases and at J to 6 bases, leaving 10 bases not matched to a gene. The CDR3, as DNA: TGTGCCTCAAAGGGGACAGGGGACAGCAATGAGCAGTTCTTC. As protein: CASKGTGDSNEQFF.

The J gene is TRBJ2-1, the V gene TRBV19; TRBD2 agrees at 10 bases. CDR1 is LNHDA, CDR2 SQIVND, per germline (reference sequence). This CDR3 is 16 amino acids long. Trimming took 1 base from V and 4 from J; bases not matched to a gene: 4. The CDR3 is CASSIAPSGRYNEQFF. CDR3 DNA sequence: TGTGCCAGTAGTATAGCCCCTAGCGGGAGATACAATGAGCAGTTCTTC.

The chain has TRBV5-8 and TRBJ1-2; TRBD1 is a possible D gene (5 bases). Germline CDR1 SGHTS, CDR2 YDEGEE. Trimming shortened V by 0 bases and J by 7 bases, and 13 bases separated the two germline ends. The CDR3 extends over 14 amino acids. CDR3 amino acids: CASSLGQSLVGYTF. The CDR3 DNA follows: TGTGCCAGCAGCTTGGGACAGTCGTTGGTTGGCTACACCTTC.

This clone was observed a few times. The same CDR3 can be traced to other DNA sequences in this sample. The chain uses TRBV27 and TRBJ1-2; the match to TRBD1 covers 7 bases. CDR3 length equals 13 residues. Germline CDR1 is MNHEY and CDR2 is SMNVEV (reference sequence). V trimming: 6 bases; J trimming: 4 bases; junction bases outside the gene matches: 5. The CDR3 spells CASRPQGPYGYTF. DNA for the CDR3: TGTGCCAGCAGACCACAGGGGCCCTATGGCTACACCTTC.

This clone has only a few counts. The J gene is TRBJ2-2, the V gene TRBV5-4; TRBD2 matches 7 bases. Per germline, CDR1 SGHNT and CDR2 YYREEE (reference sequence). V lost 2 bases and J lost 7; bases outside the gene matches: 8. The CDR3 runs to 15 residues. DNA for the CDR3: TGTGCCAGCAGCTTTAAGACTAGCACGGACGGGGAGCTGTTTTTT. Amino acids: CASSFKTSTDGELFF.

A few counts support this clone. The chain has TRBV6-6 and TRBJ1-5; the D is unclear. V shed 0 bases and J shed 6 bases, with 15 bases lying between them. The CDR3 has 16 residues. Germline V gene lookup returns CDR1 MNHNY and CDR2 SVGAGI (reference sequence). The DNA for the CDR3 is TGTGCCAGCAGTTACTCGTTTCCCGGAACGGGTCAGCCCCAGCATTTT. Amino acids: CASSYSFPGTGQPQHF.

For the CDR3, the DNA is TGTGCCTGGAGTGGCAGGGCTAGCACAGATACGCAGTATTTT. Amino acid sequence: CAWSGRASTDTQYF. The chain recombines TRBV30 with TRBJ2-3, with D perhaps matching TRBD1 (5 bases). The CDR3 is 14 residues long. CDR1 and CDR2 from the germline V gene are GTSNPN and SVGIG (reference sequence). Trimming cost V 1 base and J 0 bases, with 8 bases left between them.

This clone was seen once. The genes are TRBV28 and TRBJ1-2, with unresolved D. The CDR3 is 12 amino acids. V dropped 2 bases and J dropped 3 bases, with 4 bases sitting between them. From germline, CDR1 is MDHEN and CDR2 SYDVKM. The CDR3, as DNA: TGTGCCAGCAGTTTACTCCACTATGGCTACACCTTC. This translates into CASSLLHYGYTF.

This clone was detected a few times. J is TRBJ2-3 and V is TRBV30; TRBD2 agrees at 11 bases. Germline V lookup: CDR1 GTSNPN, CDR2 SVGIG (reference sequence). V dropped 3 bases and J dropped 7; count of bases not matched to a gene: 6. CDR3 length: 14 residues. In nucleotides, the CDR3 is TGTGCCTGGAGCGCTAGCGGGGGGTGGCATACGCAGTATTTT. Protein: CAWSASGGWHTQYF. The full variable domain, in which reference TRBV30 and TRBJ2-3 provide the parts outside the CDR3, is SQTIHQWPATLVQPVGSPLSLECTVEGTSNPNLYWYRQAAGRGLQLLFYSVGIGQISSEVPQNLSASRPQDRQFILSSKKLLLSDSGFYLCAWSASGGWHTQYFGPGTRLTVL.

This clone has just a few counts. The chain has TRBV5-1 and TRBJ2-6, with D perhaps TRBD1 (5 bases). The CDR3 covers 16 residues. Germline V CDR1 and CDR2: SGHRS, YFSETQ. V lost 4 bases, J lost 0 bases, and 11 bases lay in between. The CDR3 sequence: CASSPDRSSGANVLTF. Written as DNA, the CDR3 is TGCGCCAGCAGCCCCGACAGAAGCTCTGGGGCCAACGTCCTGACTTTC.

Ten or more counts support this clone. This sequence joins TRBV29-1 and TRBJ2-1; tentatively, D is TRBD2 (6 bases). In germline, CDR1 is SQVTM, CDR2 ANQGSEA. The germline V and J ends were trimmed by 7 bases and 8 bases, with 18 bases remaining between them. This CDR3 region has 13 residues. This CDR3 reads CSASGLPSDEQFF. CDR3 DNA sequence: TGCAGCGCCTCGGGACTCCCTTCGGATGAGCAGTTCTTC.

The table lists this clone with a few counts. J is TRBJ1-2 and V is TRBV6-6; no firm D call. V lost 6 bases, J lost 4 bases, and 12 bases lay in between. CDR1 and CDR2 from the germline V gene are MNHNY and SVGAGI (reference sequence). This CDR3 has 13 residues. This chain's CDR3 is CASSREGSYGYTF. DNA for the CDR3: TGTGCCAGCAGCCGAGAGGGATCCTATGGCTACACCTTC.

J is TRBJ2-7 and V is TRBV30; D may be TRBD2 (5 bases). This CDR3 is 16 amino acids long. V lost 0 bases and J lost 0, with 15 bases in between. The germline V gene encodes CDR1 GTSNPN and CDR2 SVGIG (reference sequence). The CDR3 coding sequence is TGTGCCTGGAGTGTACTAGGACTCCCCATCTCCTACGAGCAGTACTTC. Translation gives CAWSVLGLPISYEQYF.

This chain joins TRBV7-3 and TRBJ1-2, with D uncertain. Trimming pared 3 bases from V and 6 bases from J, leaving 11 bases between. The CDR3 covers 13 residues. Germline lookup yields CDR1 SGHTA and CDR2 FQGTGA. CDR3 sequence (DNA): TGTGCCAGCAGCTTCGTGGCGGGCGATGGCTACACCTTC. Protein product: CASSFVAGDGYTF.

The chain recombines TRBV5-1 with TRBJ1-3, with 7 nucleotides matching TRBD1. Germline-derived CDR1 and CDR2 are SGHRS and YFSETQ. After removal of 5 bases from V and 2 bases from J, the junction contained 4 bases not matched to a gene. The CDR3 covers 14 residues. The CDR3: CASSKGAAGNTIYF. The CDR3 region has the DNA TGCGCCAGCAGTAAGGGGGCCGCTGGAAACACCATATATTTT.

This clone was recorded a few times. The chain carries TRBV30 and TRBJ1-5; D gene ambiguous. V lost 0 bases and J lost 5, with 14 bases in between. The CDR3 consists of 15 residues. The germline V gene has CDR1 GTSNPN and CDR2 SVGIG (reference sequence). DNA of the CDR3: TGTGCCTGGAGTGTAGGACCGGCGGGCTATCAGCCCCAGCATTTT. As protein: CAWSVGPAGYQPQHF.

A few counts support this clone. The V gene is TRBV30, the J gene TRBJ1-5; TRBD1 matches 7 bases. Germline V gene lookup returns CDR1 GTSNPN and CDR2 SVGIG (reference sequence). There are 13 residues in the CDR3. With V trimmed by 7 bases and J by 5 bases, 8 bases remained unmatched. The CDR3 nucleotides read TGTGCCTACTCCAACAGGGGCGATCAGCCCCAGCATTTT. Translation gives CAYSNRGDQPQHF.

The CDR3, as DNA: TGCGCCAGCAGCACAGACAGGGCCCCTCTCTACGAGCAGTACTTC. Translation: CASSTDRAPLYEQYF. V usage is TRBV5-1 and J usage is TRBJ2-7; 7 bases map to TRBD1. CDR1 SGHRS and CDR2 YFSETQ come from the germline V gene. V was pared by 4 bases and J by 3 bases, with 10 bases of the junction left unmatched. The CDR3 consists of 15 residues.